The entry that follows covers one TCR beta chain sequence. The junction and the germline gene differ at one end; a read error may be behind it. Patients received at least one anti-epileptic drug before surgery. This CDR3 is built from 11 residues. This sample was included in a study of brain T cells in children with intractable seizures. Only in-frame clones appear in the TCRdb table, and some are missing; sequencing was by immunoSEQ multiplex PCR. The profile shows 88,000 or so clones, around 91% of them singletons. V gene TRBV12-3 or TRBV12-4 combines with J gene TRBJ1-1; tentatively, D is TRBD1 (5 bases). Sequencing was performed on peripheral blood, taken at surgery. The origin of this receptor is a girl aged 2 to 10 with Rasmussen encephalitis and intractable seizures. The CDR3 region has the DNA TGTGCCAGCAGCCAAGACAGAGGTCGGATCTTT. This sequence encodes CASSQDRGRIF.